Shown below are 12 T cell receptor beta chains from a single sample sequenced in a study of blood T cells in healthy people across ages. Using a J-beta primer mix together with a sample-barcoded 5' primer, a second PCR was run for roughly 6 to 12 cycles. MiXCR, applied by TCRdb to the 5' RACE reads, yields one record per CDR3 protein. The sample records more than 550,000 distinct CDR3 sequences, about 20% being singletons. The sequenced material came from blood. The source of these receptors is a man aged 65 to 79 in good health.

This clonotype turned up a few times. The chain recombines TRBV29-1 with TRBJ2-1; D might be TRBD1 (6 bases). The end of the DNA fits TRBJ2-7 better, so the J call may be wrong. Germline CDR1 is SQVTM and CDR2 is ANQGSEA. The CDR3 consists of 14 residues. As DNA, the CDR3 is TGCAGCGTTGAAATAGGGGGATGGGCCTACGAGCAGTACTTC. It specifies CSVEIGGWAYEQYF.

The J gene is TRBJ1-2, the V gene TRBV12-3 or TRBV12-4, with D maybe TRBD1 (5 bases). CDR3 length: 14 amino acids. V was shortened by 4 bases and J by 4 bases, with 13 bases between the two germline ends. CDR3 sequence: CASSSQGRAYGYTF. In DNA form, the CDR3 reads TGTGCCAGCAGTTCCCAGGGTCGGGCCTATGGCTACACCTTC.

This chain links TRBV5-8 with TRBJ1-4; D gene unclear. The CDR3 extends over 16 amino acids. Trimming left V 0 bases short and J 4 bases short, with 13 bases between. The germline V gene has CDR1 SGHTS and CDR2 YDEGEE. The CDR3 spells CASSLVAPEGNEKLFF. The CDR3, as DNA: TGTGCCAGCAGCTTGGTGGCCCCGGAGGGTAATGAAAAACTGTTTTTT.

This clonotype has just a few counts. Compared with germline, one end of the junction differs, possibly owing to a read error. The chain employs TRBV5-1 and TRBJ1-1; weak D call: TRBD1 (5 bases). This CDR3 has 14 amino acids. CDR1 is SGHRS, CDR2 YFSETQ, per germline. The DNA of the CDR3 is TGCGCCAACAGCATGGGCAGGGTGAACACTGAAGCTTTCTTT. Translated, it gives CANSMGRVNTEAFF. The complete variable domain, with remaining parts taken from reference TRBV5-1 and TRBJ1-1, reads KAGVTQTPRYLIKTRGQQVTLSCSPISGHRSVSWYQQTPGQGLQFLFEYFSETQRNKGNFPGRFSGRQFSNSRSEMNVSTLELGDSALYLCANSMGRVNTEAFFGQGTRLTVV.

This clonotype was detected ten times or more. This chain uses TRBV4-1 with TRBJ2-3; D could derive from TRBD1 or TRBD2 (5 bases each). Trimming pared 0 bases from V and 2 bases from J, leaving 9 bases between. Germline V gives CDR1 MGHRA, CDR2 YSYEKL. The CDR3 is 15 amino acids. The CDR3 sequence: CASSQEGRITDTQYF. The CDR3 DNA sequence: TGCGCCAGCAGCCAAGAGGGACGAATCACAGATACGCAGTATTTT.

The V and J genes are TRBV12-3 or TRBV12-4 and TRBJ2-5; unclear D gene. CDR3 length: 12 amino acids. The V and J ends lost 4 bases and 5 bases respectively, with 8 bases between them. CDR3 residues: CASSSNPETQYF. CDR3 nucleotides: TGTGCCAGCAGTTCCAACCCGGAGACCCAGTACTTC.

The rearrangement links TRBV12-3 or TRBV12-4 to TRBJ2-3, with D perhaps matching TRBD2 (6 bases). The V gene lost 7 bases and the J gene lost 6 bases, with 17 bases spanning the gap. The CDR3 is 14 amino acids. The DNA for the CDR3 is TGTGCCAGCATCCTCACGGGGGTCGGGGATACGCAGTATTTT. It translates to CASILTGVGDTQYF.

The sample holds a few counts of this clonotype. The rearrangement uses TRBV5-4 and TRBJ2-5; 7 bases fit TRBD1. V dropped 6 bases and J dropped 4; count of bases not matched to a gene: 12. The CDR3 consists of 15 residues. CDR1 is SGHNT, CDR2 YYREEE, per germline (reference sequence). This CDR3 is CASTRQGGLRETQYF. CDR3 nucleotides: TGTGCCAGCACCCGACAGGGCGGTCTTCGAGAGACCCAGTACTTC.

A few counts support this clonotype. The chain recombines TRBV7-2 with TRBJ2-2; 7 bases are a match to TRBD1. The CDR3 contains 16 residues. Per germline, CDR1 SGHTA and CDR2 FQGNSA. The ends lost 5 bases at V and 5 bases at J; junction bases unmatched: 11. CDR3: CASSKGSTGETGELFF. CDR3 bases: TGTGCCAGCAGCAAGGGGTCTACAGGGGAGACCGGGGAGCTGTTTTTT.

For the CDR3, the DNA is TGTGCCAGCAGTGAATATGCGGGTCGGGGCTACACCTTC. This gives the protein CASSEYAGRGYTF. The rearrangement links TRBV25-1 to TRBJ1-2; no clear D gene. The germline V and J ends were trimmed by 0 bases and 8 bases, with 10 bases remaining between them. Germline-derived CDR1 and CDR2 are MGHDK and SYGVNS. The CDR3 has 13 amino acids.

This clonotype was counted only a few times. The rearrangement joins TRBV28 to TRBJ2-3; the D is unclear. V was trimmed by 5 bases and J by 6 bases, leaving 9 bases between them. In germline, CDR1 is MDHEN, CDR2 SYDVKM. The CDR3 totals 12 residues. CDR3 in amino acids: CASSLTWDTQYF. Written as DNA, the CDR3 is TGTGCCAGCAGTCTTACATGGGATACGCAGTATTTT.

This clonotype showed up many times. CDR3 protein: CASSFLAGGVYNEQFF. The CDR3, as DNA: TGCGCCAGCAGCTTTCTTGCGGGAGGGGTCTACAATGAGCAGTTCTTC. The chain has TRBV5-1 and TRBJ2-1; 9 nucleotides align to TRBD2. The germline V gene has CDR1 SGHRS and CDR2 YFSETQ. CDR3 length: 16 residues. The V and J ends lost 2 bases and 3 bases, in that order; junction bases with no gene match: 6.